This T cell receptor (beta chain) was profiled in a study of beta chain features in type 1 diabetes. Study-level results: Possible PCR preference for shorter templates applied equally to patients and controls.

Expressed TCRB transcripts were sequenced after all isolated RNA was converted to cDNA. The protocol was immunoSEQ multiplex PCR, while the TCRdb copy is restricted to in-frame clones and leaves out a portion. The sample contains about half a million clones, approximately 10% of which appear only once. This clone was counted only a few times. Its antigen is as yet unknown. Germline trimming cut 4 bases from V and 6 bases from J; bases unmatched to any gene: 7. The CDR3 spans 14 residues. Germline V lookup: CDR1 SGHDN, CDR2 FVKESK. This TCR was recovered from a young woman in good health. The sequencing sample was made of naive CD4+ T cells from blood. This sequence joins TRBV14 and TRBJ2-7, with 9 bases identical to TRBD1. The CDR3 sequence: CASSLDRGVGEQYF. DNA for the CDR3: TGTGCCAGCAGCCTGGACAGGGGTGTGGGCGAGCAGTACTTC.